Below, 29 T cell receptor beta chains from the same sample are listed, as sequenced in a study of vaccination and CD4 T cells after COVID-19. Once obtained from cultured CD4+ T cells, the DNA was sequenced using the Oncomine TCR Beta short-read assay. Each CDR3 protein gets one entry after TCRdb re-called the PCR reads with MiXCR. Here the sample spans about 18,000 distinct CDR3 sequences, around 43% being singletons. Their antigens remain unidentified. This sample's treatment: roughly 10-day PBMC culture with coronavirus spike peptide pools or control peptides (ViraFEST assay). This sample comprised CD4+ T cells from blood, cultured in vitro, obtained before SARS-CoV-2 vaccination. Receptors were obtained from a human donor who received a COVID-19 vaccine.

The chain combines TRBV18 with TRBJ1-3; tentatively, D is TRBD1 (5 bases). The ends were cut back, 0 bases at V and 6 bases at J, with 6 bases in the middle. The CDR3 consists of 13 residues. Germline V gene lookup returns CDR1 KGHSH and CDR2 LQKENI. This CDR3 is CASSPPGTNTIYF. In nucleotides, the CDR3 is TGTGCCAGCTCACCACCAGGGACAAACACCATATATTTT.

This rearrangement joins TRBV6-4 to TRBJ2-2; 12 nucleotides align to TRBD2. The CDR3 sequence is 16 residues long. CDR1 is MRHNA and CDR2 is SNTAGT in the germline V gene. V dropped 3 bases and J dropped 6; count of bases not matched to a gene: 5. The CDR3 nucleotides read TGTGCCAGCAGTGAAAGGACTAGCGGGGCGCCCGGGGAGCTGTTTTTT. Its translation is CASSERTSGAPGELFF.

This clonotype was counted only a few times. The genes are TRBV20-1 and TRBJ1-3; 7 nucleotides align to TRBD1. The CDR3 has 14 amino acids. Germline lookup yields CDR1 DFQATT and CDR2 SNEGSKA (reference sequence). V trimming: 5 bases; J trimming: 4 bases; junction bases outside the gene matches: 8. CDR3: CSASPGQYGNTIYF. In nucleotides, the CDR3 is TGCAGTGCTTCTCCGGGACAGTACGGAAACACCATATATTTT.

This clonotype was seen only a few times. The chain joins TRBV10-3 to TRBJ1-2; possible D gene TRBD1, 6 bases. The V and J ends lost 10 bases and 3 bases respectively, with 15 bases between them. Germline CDR1 reads ENHRY; CDR2 reads SYGVKD. The CDR3 has 13 residues. CDR3 nucleotides: TGTGCCAGTCTTCGGACAGAGGACTATGGCTACACCTTC. Its protein product is CASLRTEDYGYTF.

The chain carries TRBV2 and TRBJ2-1, with 7 nucleotides matching TRBD1. CDR3 size: 14 residues. V lost 1 base, J lost 5 bases, and 2 bases stayed unmatched. Germline CDR1 SNHLY, CDR2 FYNNEI. The CDR3 loop is CASSEGTGDNEQFF. CDR3 nucleotides: TGTGCCAGCAGTGAAGGGACAGGCGACAATGAGCAGTTCTTC.

J is TRBJ2-5 and V is TRBV7-2, with D perhaps matching TRBD2 (6 bases). The CDR3 is 15 amino acids. The V end was cut by 1 base, the J end by 2 bases, with 11 bases between. CDR1 is SGHTA and CDR2 is FQGNSA in the germline V gene. CDR3 loop: CASSLGGARQETQYF. The CDR3 nucleotides are TGTGCCAGCAGCTTAGGCGGGGCCCGACAAGAGACCCAGTACTTC.

The chain uses TRBV2 and TRBJ1-5; 10 nucleotides align to TRBD1. This CDR3 has 16 residues. The germline gives CDR1 SNHLY, CDR2 FYNNEI. V dropped 4 bases and J dropped 0; count of bases not matched to a gene: 3. The CDR3 loop reads CASSGQGADSNQPQHF. Here the CDR3 DNA reads TGTGCCAGCAGTGGACAGGGGGCGGATAGCAATCAGCCCCAGCATTTT.

The sample holds a few counts of this clonotype. J is TRBJ1-5 and V is TRBV20-1; TRBD1 agrees at 8 bases. Germline V lookup: CDR1 DFQATT, CDR2 SNEGSKA (reference sequence). The CDR3 totals 16 residues. V gave up 3 bases and J gave up 2 bases; unmatched junction bases: 9. The CDR3 sequence is CSARSFQGAGNQPQHF. DNA for the CDR3: TGCAGTGCTAGGAGCTTCCAGGGGGCCGGCAATCAGCCCCAGCATTTT.

This clonotype showed up just a few times. The chain is built from TRBV20-1 and TRBJ2-3; no definite D call. The V and J ends lost 3 bases and 1 base respectively, with 14 bases between them. Germline assignment: CDR1 DFQATT and CDR2 SNEGSKA (reference sequence). This CDR3 has 15 residues. This CDR3 reads CSARKSQGRTDTQYF. DNA for the CDR3: TGCAGTGCTAGGAAAAGTCAAGGGCGCACAGATACGCAGTATTTT.

V is TRBV11-3 and J is TRBJ1-5, with no clear D. CDR3 length: 13 amino acids. Germline V gene sequence: CDR1 SGHNT, CDR2 YENEEA. Trimming took 5 bases from V and 2 from J, leaving 7 bases between them. Here the CDR3 DNA reads TGTGCCAGCAGCCTGGGCCGCAATCAGCCCCAGCATTTT. This sequence encodes CASSLGRNQPQHF. Combining the CDR3 with reference TRBV11-3 and TRBJ1-5 gives the whole variable domain EAGVVQSPRYKIIEKKQPVAFWCNPISGHNTLYWYLQNLGQGPELLIRYENEEAVDDSQLPKDRFSAERLKGVDSTLKIQPAELGDSAVYLCASSLGRNQPQHFGDGTRLSIL.

The chain carries TRBV7-3 and TRBJ1-1; D remains unclear. The germline V gene has CDR1 SGHTA and CDR2 FQGTGA. CDR3 size: 15 residues. Trimming left V 5 bases short and J 1 base short, with 14 bases between. CDR3 in DNA: TGTGCCAGCAGCGAATTAATTGGCGAGAACACTGAAGCTTTCTTT. Amino acid sequence: CASSELIGENTEAFF.

This chain connects TRBV30 to TRBJ2-1, with 7 nucleotides matching TRBD1. CDR1 is GTSNPN, CDR2 SVGIG, per germline (reference sequence). This CDR3 region has 14 residues. With 4 bases clipped from V and 9 bases from J, the junction kept 12 bases outside the gene matches. The CDR3 here is CAWNRDRASGEQFF. For the CDR3, the DNA is TGTGCCTGGAACCGGGACAGAGCCTCCGGTGAGCAGTTCTTC. The full variable domain, its missing parts supplied by reference TRBV30 and TRBJ2-1, is SQTIHQWPATLVQPVGSPLSLECTVEGTSNPNLYWYRQAAGRGLQLLFYSVGIGQISSEVPQNLSASRPQDRQFILSSKKLLLSDSGFYLCAWNRDRASGEQFFGPGTRLTVL.

The chain employs TRBV27 and TRBJ1-5; D not resolved. The V end was cut by 5 bases, the J end by 4 bases, with 24 bases between. The germline CDR1 and CDR2 sequences are MNHEY and SMNVEV (reference sequence). This CDR3 comprises 18 residues. CDR3 loop: CASSRFPPRVSGNQPQHF. CDR3 coding DNA: TGTGCCAGCAGTAGATTCCCCCCCCGGGTATCTGGGAATCAGCCCCAGCATTTT.

This chain joins TRBV6-1 and TRBJ2-2; 7 bases line up with TRBD1. CDR3 length: 15 amino acids. In germline, CDR1 is MNHNS, CDR2 SASEGT. Trimming removed 6 bases from V and 0 bases from J; junction bases left unmatched: 4. CDR3 protein: CASRNRGSNTGELFF. The CDR3 DNA is TGTGCCAGCAGAAACAGGGGATCGAACACCGGGGAGCTGTTTTTT.

The V gene is TRBV20-1, the J gene TRBJ1-1; D possibly corresponds to TRBD1 (5 bases). The germline CDR1 and CDR2 sequences are DFQATT and SNEGSKA (reference sequence). V dropped 0 bases and J dropped 0 bases, with 14 bases sitting between them. The CDR3 spans 16 residues. The CDR3 is CSARDPGGGLNTEAFF. As DNA, the CDR3 is TGCAGTGCTAGAGATCCCGGGGGGGGATTGAACACTGAAGCTTTCTTT.

J is TRBJ1-2 and V is TRBV2, with 9 bases that match TRBD1. Germline trimming cut 2 bases from V and 4 bases from J; bases unmatched to any gene: 5. The CDR3 totals 15 residues. Germline V gives CDR1 SNHLY, CDR2 FYNNEI. The CDR3 DNA sequence: TGTGCCAGCAGTGAATACAGGGGGCAGGGCTATGGCTACACCTTC. It is translated as CASSEYRGQGYGYTF.

This clonotype was recorded a few times. The gene calls are TRBV18 and TRBJ1-5; a possible D gene is TRBD1 (5 bases). This CDR3 is 13 amino acids long. Germline CDR1 reads KGHSH; CDR2 reads LQKENI. V lost 10 bases and J 1 base, leaving 11 bases between the germline ends. CDR3 sequence (DNA): TGTGCCACCAAACAGGCGAGCAATCAGCCCCAGCATTTT. This sequence encodes CATKQASNQPQHF.

This clonotype was counted between two and nine times. V and J are TRBV24-1 and TRBJ1-1; no clear D. The V gene lost 7 bases and the J gene lost 4 bases, with 15 bases spanning the gap. The CDR3 has 14 residues. CDR1 is KGHDR and CDR2 is SFDVKD in the germline V gene. CDR3 DNA sequence: TGTGCCACCAGCGAGGACGGTTCGGGCACTGAAGCTTTCTTT. Protein: CATSEDGSGTEAFF.

The chain carries TRBV30 and TRBJ2-2, with D unclear. This CDR3 has 13 residues. V gave up 0 bases and J gave up 3 bases, with 5 bases separating them. Germline CDR1 GTSNPN, CDR2 SVGIG (reference sequence). Written as DNA, the CDR3 is TGTGCCTGGAGTGTATTGGACACCGGGGAGCTGTTTTTT. Translated: CAWSVLDTGELFF. Filled out from reference TRBV30 and TRBJ2-2, the complete variable domain reads SQTIHQWPATLVQPVGSPLSLECTVEGTSNPNLYWYRQAAGRGLQLLFYSVGIGQISSEVPQNLSASRPQDRQFILSSKKLLLSDSGFYLCAWSVLDTGELFFGEGSRLTVL.

This clonotype has only a few counts. This chain connects TRBV25-1 to TRBJ1-1; TRBD1 matches 7 bases. After removal of 4 bases from V and 3 bases from J, the junction contained 14 bases not matched to a gene. This CDR3 is built from 17 residues. Germline V gives CDR1 MGHDK, CDR2 SYGVNS. CDR3 sequence reads: CASSGGGSFNHHTEAFF. The CDR3, as DNA: TGTGCCAGCAGTGGAGGGGGCAGTTTTAATCACCACACTGAAGCTTTCTTT.

This chain connects TRBV7-6 to TRBJ1-6, with 10 bases identical to TRBD1. This CDR3 is built from 14 residues. Germline trimming cut 5 bases from V and 11 bases from J; bases unmatched to any gene: 6. The V gene's germline CDR1 is SGHVS and CDR2 FNYEAQ. The CDR3 DNA reads TGTGCCAGCAGCCTGGGGACAGGGGCGGCACCCCTCCACTTT. Translated, it gives CASSLGTGAAPLHF.

This chain connects TRBV19 to TRBJ2-1, with D possibly being TRBD2 (6 bases). Germline lookup yields CDR1 LNHDA and CDR2 SQIVND (reference sequence). The length of the CDR3 is 16 residues. The germline V and J ends were trimmed by 4 bases and 9 bases, with 22 bases remaining between them. CDR3 sequence reads: CASSTSPGWRGSEQFF. CDR3 nucleotide sequence: TGTGCCAGTAGTACCTCCCCGGGGTGGCGGGGCAGTGAGCAGTTCTTC.

The J gene is TRBJ2-2, the V gene TRBV29-1; D may be TRBD1 (6 bases). Trimming removed 0 bases from V and 0 bases from J, with 14 bases in between. This CDR3 has 17 residues. Germline CDR1 and CDR2: SQVTM and ANQGSEA. In DNA, the CDR3 is TGCAGCGTTGAAGATTTTAGGACAGACGCGAACACCGGGGAGCTGTTTTTT. Translating it yields CSVEDFRTDANTGELFF.

The genes are TRBV20-1 and TRBJ1-5; D is possibly TRBD1 (6 bases). Germline V CDR1 and CDR2: DFQATT, SNEGSKA (reference sequence). The ends were cut back, 3 bases at V and 11 bases at J, with 11 bases in the middle. This CDR3 has 11 residues. The CDR3, as DNA: TGCAGTGCTAGGACAGGCGGGGCCCAGCATTTT. This gives the protein CSARTGGAQHF.

The chain employs TRBV6-1 and TRBJ2-1, with TRBD2 matching over 8 bases. The CDR3 runs 16 residues. The junction had 10 bases not matched to a gene; V was cut back by 6 bases and J by 3 bases. Germline CDR1 is MNHNS and CDR2 is SASEGT. CDR3 nucleotides: TGTGCCAGCAGCCCCTGGGCGGGGGGCCTCTACAATGAGCAGTTCTTC. It translates to CASSPWAGGLYNEQFF.

CDR3: CASSIQGTGLNEQYF. Here the CDR3 DNA reads TGTGCCAGTAGTATTCAGGGGACGGGTCTAAACGAGCAGTACTTC. The chain uses TRBV19 and TRBJ2-7; a weak D match, TRBD1 (6 bases). Germline assignment: CDR1 LNHDA and CDR2 SQIVND (reference sequence). The CDR3 totals 15 residues. V gave up 3 bases and J gave up 5 bases, with 17 bases separating them.

This clonotype was observed a single time. This chain joins TRBV7-9 and TRBJ1-2; 7 bases align to TRBD1. This CDR3 contains 13 residues. J gave up 5 bases and V 4 bases, and 4 bases lay outside the gene matches. In germline, CDR1 is SEHNR, CDR2 FQNEAQ (reference sequence). DNA for the CDR3: TGTGCCAGCAGCTCGGGACAGCCATATGGCTACACCTTC. Translated: CASSSGQPYGYTF.

This clonotype was seen a handful of times. The chain uses TRBV20-1 and TRBJ1-2, with unresolved D. V gave up 3 bases and J gave up 8 bases, with 16 bases separating them. Germline CDR1 DFQATT, CDR2 SNEGSKA (reference sequence). The CDR3 extends over 13 amino acids. DNA of the CDR3: TGCAGTGCTAGGGCATTAACGCGTTGGGGCTACACCTTC. Encoded protein: CSARALTRWGYTF.

Of note for this clonotype: A read error may produce the germline difference seen at one junction end. The chain couples TRBV7-9 to TRBJ2-3; 9 bases fit TRBD2. This CDR3 spans 13 amino acids. Per the germline V gene, CDR1 is SEHNR and CDR2 is FQNEAQ (reference sequence). CDR3: CASSFRSGGTEDF. The DNA for the CDR3 is TGTGCCAGCAGCTTCCGGAGCGGGGGGACTGAGGATTTT.